These T cell receptor beta chains were read from a single sample in a study of T cell repertoires in cytomegalovirus infection. Their antigen targets remain unknown. TCRdb called the reads again in MiXCR, with one record for every CDR3 protein. The data contain hundreds of thousands of distinct CDR3 sequences, 30% to 40% of them singletons. The input for sequencing was cultured CD8+ T cells from PBMCs, taken from culture after CMV antigen stimulation. These receptors were collected from a human donor in good health (CMV status not recorded). Some clones in this sample may be carry-over from other donors' samples. The CDR3 runs from the conserved cysteine through the conserved F or W. The order of the fields is J gene, D gene, CDR3 length, V gene, clone size, CDR3 DNA, CDR3 protein. The D gene is left open where the match is weak. Expanded clones are given a class, and other clones once, few, many or no size at all.

j_call: TRBJ2-3; d_call: TRBD2; cdr3_length: 15; v_call: TRBV4-1; clone_size: -; cdr3_nt: TGCGCCAGCAGCCAAAGACTAGCGGGCACAGATACGCAGTATTTT; cdr3_aa: CASSQRLAGTDTQYF
j_call: TRBJ1-1; d_call: -; cdr3_length: 15; v_call: TRBV27; clone_size: few; cdr3_nt: TGTGCCAGCAAACTTTCACGGACGGTGAACACTGAAGCTTTCTTT; cdr3_aa: CASKLSRTVNTEAFF
j_call: TRBJ2-5; d_call: -; cdr3_length: 13; v_call: TRBV7-3; clone_size: -; cdr3_nt: TGTGCCAACAGTCCGGACGCCGGAGAGACCCAGTACTTC; cdr3_aa: CANSPDAGETQYF
j_call: TRBJ2-3; d_call: -; cdr3_length: 16; v_call: TRBV7-9; clone_size: few; cdr3_nt: TGTGCCAGCAGCCACACCTTCGGGGGCAGCACAGATACGCAGTATTTT; cdr3_aa: CASSHTFGGSTDTQYF
j_call: TRBJ1-5; d_call: -; cdr3_length: 13; v_call: TRBV15; clone_size: -; cdr3_nt: TGTGCCACCAGCGAGGGGTACAATCAGCCCCAGCATTTT; cdr3_aa: CATSEGYNQPQHF
j_call: TRBJ1-1; d_call: -; cdr3_length: 14; v_call: TRBV7-8; clone_size: many; cdr3_nt: TGTGCCAGCGGGGAAGACAGCATGAACACTGAAGCTTTCTTT; cdr3_aa: CASGEDSMNTEAFF
j_call: TRBJ2-1; d_call: -; cdr3_length: 13; v_call: TRBV4-3; clone_size: -; cdr3_nt: TGCGCCAGCAGCCAATTTACGGGATCTGAGCAGTTCTTC; cdr3_aa: CASSQFTGSEQFF
j_call: TRBJ2-3; d_call: -; cdr3_length: 13; v_call: TRBV7-2; clone_size: many; cdr3_nt: TGTGCCAGCAGCCTAGGGGTTTCGGATACGCAGTATTTT; cdr3_aa: CASSLGVSDTQYF
j_call: TRBJ2-5; d_call: -; cdr3_length: 13; v_call: TRBV27; clone_size: few; cdr3_nt: TGTGCCAGCAGTGCCGGGACTCAAGAGACCCAGTACTTC; cdr3_aa: CASSAGTQETQYF
j_call: TRBJ1-2; d_call: -; cdr3_length: 19; v_call: TRBV7-8; clone_size: many; cdr3_nt: TGTGCCAGCAGCGCCCTGGGGCAGGGGCGCCTGATTCTAGGCTATGGCTACACCTTC; cdr3_aa: CASSALGQGRLILGYGYTF
j_call: TRBJ1-2; d_call: TRBD1; cdr3_length: 12; v_call: TRBV7-2; clone_size: many; cdr3_nt: TGTGCCAGCAGCTCAGGGGGGGCTGGCTACACCTTC; cdr3_aa: CASSSGGAGYTF
j_call: TRBJ1-2; d_call: -; cdr3_length: 16; v_call: TRBV6-2/TRBV6-3; clone_size: -; cdr3_nt: TGTGCCAGCAGCCTTGCCGGAAGACGTACTAACTATGGCTACACCTTC; cdr3_aa: CASSLAGRRTNYGYTF
j_call: TRBJ2-5; d_call: TRBD2; cdr3_length: 15; v_call: TRBV20-1; clone_size: -; cdr3_nt: TGCAGTGCTAGAGGGACTAGCGGGACACGGGAGACCCAGTACTTC; cdr3_aa: CSARGTSGTRETQYF
j_call: TRBJ2-5; d_call: TRBD2; cdr3_length: 16; v_call: TRBV6-2/TRBV6-3; clone_size: few; cdr3_nt: TGTGCCAGCGTCTACTCACGTCTAGCGGGGGAAGAGACCCAGTACTTC; cdr3_aa: CASVYSRLAGEETQYF
j_call: TRBJ1-2; d_call: -; cdr3_length: 14; v_call: TRBV28; clone_size: many; cdr3_nt: TGTGCCAGCAGTTCCGGAGGCTCTAACTATGGCTACACCTTC; cdr3_aa: CASSSGGSNYGYTF
j_call: TRBJ2-2; d_call: TRBD1; cdr3_length: 16; v_call: TRBV5-1; clone_size: -; cdr3_nt: TGCGCCAGCGTCGGACCAACGGACAGGTCGACCGGGGAGCTGTTTTTT; cdr3_aa: CASVGPTDRSTGELFF
j_call: TRBJ1-2; d_call: -; cdr3_length: 16; v_call: TRBV10-3; clone_size: -; cdr3_nt: TGTGCCATCAGTGAGTCTGGCTCAGCTAGCAACTATGGCTACACCTTC; cdr3_aa: CAISESGSASNYGYTF
j_call: TRBJ1-2; d_call: TRBD1; cdr3_length: 15; v_call: TRBV4-1; clone_size: -; cdr3_nt: TGCGCCAGCAGCCAAACCCGGGACAGCAACTATGGCTGCACCTTC; cdr3_aa: CASSQTRDSNYGCTF
j_call: TRBJ1-2; d_call: -; cdr3_length: 13; v_call: TRBV6-2/TRBV6-3; clone_size: -; cdr3_nt: TGTGCCAGCAGTCGGGACGACGAGACGGGCTACACCTTC; cdr3_aa: CASSRDDETGYTF
j_call: TRBJ1-2; d_call: -; cdr3_length: 11; v_call: TRBV7-2; clone_size: many; cdr3_nt: TGTGCCAGCAGCTTTAGAGCGGGCTACACCTTC; cdr3_aa: CASSFRAGYTF
j_call: TRBJ2-1; d_call: TRBD2; cdr3_length: 15; v_call: TRBV14; clone_size: once; cdr3_nt: TGTGCCAGCAGCCAAGGTGCGGGGGCCTACAATGAGCAGTTCTTC; cdr3_aa: CASSQGAGAYNEQFF
j_call: TRBJ1-1; d_call: TRBD1; cdr3_length: 13; v_call: TRBV27; clone_size: many; cdr3_nt: TGTGCCAGCAGGAGACAGGGAGGAACTGAAGCTTTCTTT; cdr3_aa: CASRRQGGTEAFF
j_call: TRBJ1-2; d_call: TRBD1; cdr3_length: 17; v_call: TRBV7-3; clone_size: -; cdr3_nt: TGTGCCAGCAGCTCGGGGACAGGGAGGTTTCCGTCCTATGGCTACACCTTC; cdr3_aa: CASSSGTGRFPSYGYTF
j_call: TRBJ2-3; d_call: TRBD2; cdr3_length: 16; v_call: TRBV20-1; clone_size: -; cdr3_nt: TGCAGTGCTAGAGATGATGACGGGGGGTTCACAGATACGCAGTATTTT; cdr3_aa: CSARDDDGGFTDTQYF
j_call: TRBJ2-3; d_call: TRBD1; cdr3_length: 16; v_call: TRBV24-1; clone_size: -; cdr3_nt: TGTGCCACCAGTGATTCGCGACAGGGCAGCACAGATACGCAGTATTTT; cdr3_aa: CATSDSRQGSTDTQYF
j_call: TRBJ2-3; d_call: -; cdr3_length: 19; v_call: TRBV7-3; clone_size: -; cdr3_nt: TGTGCCAGCAGCTTAAGACCGGGCAGGGTCGTAACTAGCACAGATACGCAGTATTTT; cdr3_aa: CASSLRPGRVVTSTDTQYF
j_call: TRBJ1-2; d_call: -; cdr3_length: 16; v_call: TRBV20-1; clone_size: -; cdr3_nt: TGCAGTGCTAGACCCTCGTTGGAGGGACTGGAAGATGGCTACACCTTC; cdr3_aa: CSARPSLEGLEDGYTF
j_call: TRBJ2-7; d_call: -; cdr3_length: 11; v_call: TRBV7-2; clone_size: -; cdr3_nt: TGTGCCAGCAGCTCTATCGACGAGCAGTACTTC; cdr3_aa: CASSSIDEQYF
j_call: TRBJ1-1; d_call: -; cdr3_length: 13; v_call: TRBV7-2; clone_size: few; cdr3_nt: TGTGCCACCCTTTGGGCAGGGAAGACTGAAGCTTTCTTT; cdr3_aa: CATLWAGKTEAFF
j_call: TRBJ2-3; d_call: TRBD2; cdr3_length: 17; v_call: TRBV10-3; clone_size: -; cdr3_nt: TGTGCCATCATTCGGACTAGTGCCCCGCTACCCACAGATACGCAGTATTTT; cdr3_aa: CAIIRTSAPLPTDTQYF
j_call: TRBJ2-7; d_call: TRBD1; cdr3_length: 15; v_call: TRBV28; clone_size: few; cdr3_nt: TGTGCCAGCAGTCCCCCGGCAGGGGGTTTCTACGAGCAGTACTTC; cdr3_aa: CASSPPAGGFYEQYF
j_call: TRBJ2-1; d_call: TRBD2; cdr3_length: 16; v_call: TRBV4-1; clone_size: -; cdr3_nt: TGCGCCAGCAGCCAAGTAGGTGCGGGGGGGCACAATGAGCAGTTCTTC; cdr3_aa: CASSQVGAGGHNEQFF
j_call: TRBJ2-2; d_call: TRBD2; cdr3_length: 14; v_call: TRBV9; clone_size: -; cdr3_nt: TGTGCCAGCAGCCCCGGGGGGGGCTTCGGGGAGCTGTTTTTT; cdr3_aa: CASSPGGGFGELFF
j_call: TRBJ2-5; d_call: TRBD2; cdr3_length: 19; v_call: TRBV7-4; clone_size: -; cdr3_nt: TGTGCCAGCAGCCCCCGACTAGCGGTTCTCCCCAGGTCCCAAGAGACCCAGTACTTC; cdr3_aa: CASSPRLAVLPRSQETQYF
j_call: TRBJ1-1; d_call: -; cdr3_length: 15; v_call: TRBV7-6; clone_size: -; cdr3_nt: TGTGCCAGCAGCTCCTCGGTCCGCCACGGCGATGAAGCTTTCTTT; cdr3_aa: CASSSSVRHGDEAFF
j_call: TRBJ1-2; d_call: -; cdr3_length: 13; v_call: TRBV7-9; clone_size: -; cdr3_nt: TGTGCCAGCCGGGGGGTCTCAGGCTATGGCTACACCTTC; cdr3_aa: CASRGVSGYGYTF
j_call: TRBJ2-5; d_call: -; cdr3_length: 15; v_call: TRBV7-9; clone_size: -; cdr3_nt: TGTGCCAGCAGCTCGCCCGGCTCACTAGGAAGTGCCCAGTACTTC; cdr3_aa: CASSSPGSLGSAQYF
j_call: TRBJ2-1; d_call: TRBD2; cdr3_length: 15; v_call: TRBV7-6; clone_size: -; cdr3_nt: TGTGCCAGCAGCTTAATCGCGCGGGGGGACGCTGAGCAGTTCTTC; cdr3_aa: CASSLIARGDAEQFF
j_call: TRBJ2-1; d_call: TRBD1; cdr3_length: 16; v_call: TRBV7-2; clone_size: many; cdr3_nt: TGTGCCAGCAGCTTATACGGGACAGGGTCGGGGAATGAGCAGTTCTTC; cdr3_aa: CASSLYGTGSGNEQFF